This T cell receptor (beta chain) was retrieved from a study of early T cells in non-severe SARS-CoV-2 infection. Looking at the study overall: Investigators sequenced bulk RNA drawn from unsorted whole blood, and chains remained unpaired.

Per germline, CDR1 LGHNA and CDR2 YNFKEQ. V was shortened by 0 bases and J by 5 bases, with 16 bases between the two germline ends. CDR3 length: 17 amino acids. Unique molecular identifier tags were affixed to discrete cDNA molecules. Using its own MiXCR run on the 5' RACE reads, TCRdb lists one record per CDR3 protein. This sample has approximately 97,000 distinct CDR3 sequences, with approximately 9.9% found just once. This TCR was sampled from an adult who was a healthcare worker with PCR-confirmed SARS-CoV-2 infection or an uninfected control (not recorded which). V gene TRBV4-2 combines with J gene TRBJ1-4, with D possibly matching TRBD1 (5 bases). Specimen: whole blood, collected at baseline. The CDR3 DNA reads TGTGCCAGCAGCCAAGATCCTGGCAGACAGTTAAATGAAAAACTGTTTTTT. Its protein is CASSQDPGRQLNEKLFF.